Presented here are 14 T cell receptor beta chains from one specimen sequenced in a study of blood T cell repertoires in COVID-19. This table comes from immunoSEQ multiplex PCR, and its TCRdb copy is limited to in-frame clones, with some not included. The table records 200,000 to 250,000 clones, around four fifths of them present only once. The sample taken for sequencing was peripheral blood. These receptors were obtained from a woman over 75 with COVID-19, enrolled during active disease.

V usage is TRBV5-5 and J usage is TRBJ1-5; 9 bases are a match to TRBD1. Germline CDR1 is SGHKS and CDR2 is YYEKEE (reference sequence). Trimming removed 3 bases from V and 8 bases from J; junction bases left unmatched: 3. There are 13 residues in the CDR3. Here the CDR3 reads CASSSTGGKPQHF. CDR3 DNA: TGTGCCAGCAGCTCGACAGGGGGGAAGCCCCAGCATTTT.

The rearrangement links TRBV5-1 to TRBJ1-2; D is unresolved. The germline V and J ends were trimmed by 1 base and 2 bases, with 12 bases remaining between them. Germline CDR1 SGHRS, CDR2 YFSETQ. CDR3 size: 15 residues. This CDR3 reads CASSLSAGPNYGYTF. As DNA, the CDR3 is TGCGCCAGCAGCTTGTCGGCAGGCCCGAACTATGGCTACACCTTC.

In its sample, this clone was seen once. This sequence joins TRBV2 and TRBJ2-7; D possibly corresponds to TRBD2 (6 bases). V lost 6 bases and J 6 bases, leaving 15 bases between the germline ends. The CDR3 has 13 residues. The germline CDR1 and CDR2 sequences are SNHLY and FYNNEI. CDR3 sequence: CASRGPAGSEQYF. The CDR3 DNA follows: TGTGCCAGCAGGGGCCCGGCCGGGAGCGAGCAGTACTTC.

The chain links TRBV6-6 to TRBJ1-2; TRBD1 aligns across 7 bases. Per germline, CDR1 MNHNY and CDR2 SVGAGI (reference sequence). This CDR3 comprises 16 residues. Trimming took 5 bases from V and 5 from J; bases not matched to a gene: 14. Here the CDR3 DNA reads TGTGCCAGCAGTGCCTATACCGGGACAGCGTTATATGGCTACACCTTC. Encoded protein: CASSAYTGTALYGYTF.

For this clone: The same CDR3 is also encoded by other DNA sequences in this sample. The J gene is TRBJ2-5, the V gene TRBV24-1; D is ambiguous. Trimming took 4 bases from V and 0 from J, leaving 5 bases between them. There are 13 residues in the CDR3. CDR1 is KGHDR and CDR2 is SFDVKD in the germline V gene. The CDR3 DNA reads as TGTGCCACCAGTGACAGTTACCAAGAGACCCAGTACTTC. This encodes CATSDSYQETQYF.

As regards this clone: One end of the junction varies from germline; a read error may be responsible. The genes are TRBV28 and TRBJ2-1; 8 bases align to TRBD1. CDR3 length: 12 amino acids. From germline, CDR1 is MDHEN and CDR2 SYDVKM. The CDR3, as DNA: TGTGCCAGCAGTGCCTCGACAGGGGAGCGGTTCTTC. Residues: CASSASTGERFF.

V and J are TRBV18 and TRBJ2-7; 7 nucleotides align to TRBD2. Trimming removed 2 bases from V and 0 bases from J; junction bases left unmatched: 4. The CDR3 contains 15 residues. In germline, CDR1 is KGHSH, CDR2 LQKENI. CDR3 loop: CASSPAGGGSYEQYF. CDR3 bases: TGTGCCAGCTCACCAGCGGGCGGGGGCTCCTACGAGCAGTACTTC.

The V call is TRBV9, the J call TRBJ2-2; no firm D call. V was shortened by 1 base and J by 6 bases, with 22 bases between the two germline ends. Germline V gene sequence: CDR1 SGDLS, CDR2 YYNGEE. The CDR3 runs 18 residues. For the CDR3, the DNA is TGTGCCAGCAGCGTAAGCGTCGACCCCCGAGGTTCCGCCGGGGAGCTGTTTTTT. As protein: CASSVSVDPRGSAGELFF.

V usage is TRBV10-1 and J usage is TRBJ1-5; D ambiguous. V shed 9 bases and J shed 2 bases, with 8 bases lying between them. This CDR3 has 12 amino acids. Germline V gene data show CDR1 as WNHNN and CDR2 as SYGVQD (reference sequence). The CDR3 loop is CARKWRNQPQHF. The CDR3, as DNA: TGCGCCAGGAAGTGGCGCAATCAGCCCCAGCATTTT.

The V and J genes are TRBV28 and TRBJ2-2, with TRBD2 matching 7 bases. The V gene's germline CDR1 is MDHEN and CDR2 SYDVKM. V lost 5 bases, J lost 4 bases, and 7 bases stayed unmatched. The CDR3 spans 15 residues. The CDR3 DNA follows: TGTGCCAGCAGTGGTGGGGGGAGGGGCACCGGGGAGCTGTTTTTT. This gives the protein CASSGGGRGTGELFF.

This clone showed up just once. The chain is built from TRBV25-1 and TRBJ1-3; D is uncertain. Trimming cost V 3 bases and J 3 bases, with 12 bases left between them. Germline lookup yields CDR1 MGHDK and CDR2 SYGVNS. The CDR3 contains 15 residues. CDR3 loop: CASSEGPPNGNTIYF. DNA of the CDR3: TGTGCCAGCAGTGAGGGCCCTCCCAATGGAAACACCATATATTTT.

As DNA, the CDR3 is TGTGCCAGCAGCGTAACAGGGGGGTCAGCCACTGAAGCTTTCTTT. It codes for CASSVTGGSATEAFF. The rearrangement links TRBV9 to TRBJ1-1; 8 bases agree with TRBD1. The germline CDR1 and CDR2 sequences are SGDLS and YYNGEE. V lost 1 base, J lost 4 bases, and 6 bases stayed unmatched. The CDR3 consists of 15 residues.

The chain combines TRBV19 with TRBJ1-5; no clear D gene. V gave up 8 bases and J gave up 7 bases, with 21 bases separating them. The CDR3 consists of 15 residues. Germline values: CDR1 LNHDA, CDR2 SQIVND (reference sequence). The CDR3 DNA reads TGTGCCAGTCGCCCCACGGGAGGGAGAGACCAGCCCCAGCATTTT. As protein: CASRPTGGRDQPQHF.

This clone was found once. The chain is built from TRBV4-3 and TRBJ1-3; D is ambiguous. V was clipped by 0 bases and J by 4 bases, with 16 bases between them. CDR1 LGHNA and CDR2 YSLEER come from the germline V gene. This CDR3 comprises 17 residues. The CDR3 spells CASSQEVGALRGNTIYF. The CDR3 DNA is TGCGCCAGCAGCCAAGAGGTGGGAGCGCTCAGAGGAAACACCATATATTTT.